The entry that follows covers one T cell receptor (beta chain) sequence. Authors' analysis steps: Nucleated cell number was recorded as an estimate derived from reference gene primer amplification. This table comes from immunoSEQ multiplex PCR, and its TCRdb copy is limited to in-frame clones, with some not included. The V and J calls and clone size were taken over from that table, and D and trimming were inferred from the DNA. The profile shows about 220,000 clones, roughly 80% of them singletons. This sample was taken from a study of blood T cell repertoires in COVID-19. Study overall: The study drew acute and convalescent COVID-19 samples from the United States, Italy and Spain. PBMCs, B-cell-depleted T cells, or T cells provided the cDNA or gDNA that made up the material.

This CDR3 region has 16 residues. The germline gives CDR1 MRHNA, CDR2 SNTAGT. V was pared by 5 bases and J by 1 base, with 2 bases of the junction left unmatched. V usage is TRBV6-4 and J usage is TRBJ2-3; 14 bases line up with TRBD2. This receptor was obtained from a woman aged 60-75 years with acute or convalescent COVID-19. What was sequenced was peripheral blood. CDR3 in DNA: TGTGCCAGCAGTCCGACTAGCGGGGGGGGCACAGATACGCAGTATTTT. Protein sequence: CASSPTSGGGTDTQYF.